The clone carrying this TCR beta chain was seen a few times. Its target is unknown. CDR3 length: 18 amino acids. Trimming took off 0 bases at V and 0 bases at J, with 15 bases between the two ends. These data are taken from a study of cytomegalovirus exposure and HLA in healthy donors. Study outcomes and limitations: Later on, a genetic analysis was performed. It linked a missense variant in DCLRE1C with V- and J-gene trimming of TCR beta.

It was with 60 Vbeta and 13 Jbeta primers that the PCR ran. Method: immunoSEQ multiplex PCR; TCRdb's copy keeps in-frame clones and lacks some. This sample yields tens of thousands of clones, of which roughly two thirds are seen a single time; about 5.7% belongs to the top ten. The specimen was PBMCs. The V gene is TRBV23-1, the J gene TRBJ1-5; D unclear. TRBV23-1 is an open reading frame, and its role is uncertain. The source is a man aged 50-60 years in good health and CMV-seronegative. Here the CDR3 reads CASSQSGGVDGSNQPQHF. CDR3 in DNA: TGCGCCAGCAGTCAATCTGGCGGGGTCGATGGTAGCAATCAGCCCCAGCATTTT.